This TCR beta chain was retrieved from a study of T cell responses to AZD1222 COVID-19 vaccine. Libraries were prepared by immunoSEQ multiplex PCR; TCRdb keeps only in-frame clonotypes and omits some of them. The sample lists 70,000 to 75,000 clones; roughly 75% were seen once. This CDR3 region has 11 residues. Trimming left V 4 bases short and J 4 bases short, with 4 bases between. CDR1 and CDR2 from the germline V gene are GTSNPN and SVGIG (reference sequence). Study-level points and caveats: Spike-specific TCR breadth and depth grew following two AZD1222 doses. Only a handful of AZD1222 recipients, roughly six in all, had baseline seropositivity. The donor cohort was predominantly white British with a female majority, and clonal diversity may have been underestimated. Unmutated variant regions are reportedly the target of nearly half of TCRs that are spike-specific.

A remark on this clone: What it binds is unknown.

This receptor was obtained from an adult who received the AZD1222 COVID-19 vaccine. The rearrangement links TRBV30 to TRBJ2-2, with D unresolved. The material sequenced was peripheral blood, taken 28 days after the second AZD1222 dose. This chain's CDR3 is CAWTITGELFF. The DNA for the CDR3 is TGTGCCTGGACGATCACCGGGGAGCTGTTTTTT.